This T cell receptor beta chain is from a study of molecular identifiers for immune sequencing clone quantification. Broader study findings: Sizes of highly expanded clones could be underestimated through identical TCRs sharing a barcode.

MiXCR, applied by TCRdb to the PCR reads, yields one record per CDR3 protein. The data show tens of thousands of distinct CDR3 sequences, about a quarter seen once. CDR1 is MGHDK, CDR2 SYGVNS, per germline. The CDR3 is made up of 15 amino acids. Regarding this clonotype: Its antigen is as yet unknown. One junction end does not reproduce the germline sequence, and a read error may be involved.

The sequence derives from a human donor in good health. Some libraries in this study had Jurkat cell RNA spiked in. The V call is TRBV25-1, the J call TRBJ2-1; TRBD1 agrees at 11 bases. Sequences were obtained from naive CD8+ T cells from blood, with Jurkat cell RNA spiked in. Subset given: FACS-sorted CD8+CD4-CCR7+CD45RA+ naive T cells. The CDR3 nucleotides are TGTGCCGGCAGTGCGCCGGGACAGGGGGACAATGTGCAGTTCTTC. This translates into CAGSAPGQGDNVQFF.